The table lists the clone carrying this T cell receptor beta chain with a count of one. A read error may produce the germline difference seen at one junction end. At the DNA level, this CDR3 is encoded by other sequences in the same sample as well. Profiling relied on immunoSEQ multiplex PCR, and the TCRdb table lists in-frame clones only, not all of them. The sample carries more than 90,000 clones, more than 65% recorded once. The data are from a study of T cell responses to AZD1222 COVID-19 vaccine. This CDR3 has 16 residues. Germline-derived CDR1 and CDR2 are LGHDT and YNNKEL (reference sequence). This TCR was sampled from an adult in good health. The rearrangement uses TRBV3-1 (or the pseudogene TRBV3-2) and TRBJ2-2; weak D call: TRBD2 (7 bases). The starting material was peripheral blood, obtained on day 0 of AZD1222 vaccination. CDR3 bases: TGCGCCCGCAGCGCGAGATGGGGAGGGGGGCCCGGGGAGCTGTTTTTT. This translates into CARSARWGGGPGELFF.